This entry describes one TCR beta chain. The antigen is unknown. cDNA reverse transcribed from extracted RNA served as the sequencing template. Clones were sequenced by immunoSEQ multiplex PCR, and TCRdb holds only the in-frame ones, with some missing. Among 7,000 to 7,500 clones listed, around 64% were seen once. Deletions cut 8 bases from V and 1 base from J, with 14 bases between. Germline assignment: CDR1 ENHRY and CDR2 SYGVKD. CDR3 length: 14 residues. The source of the sample is a study of CD8+ T cells in alopecia areata. About the research overall: At a dose of 5 to 10 mg twice daily, oral tofacitinib was given to treated patients. Whole-study results and caveats: Affected lesional scalp, above all in alopecia totalis/universalis, was more clonal than normal scalp.

Those with alopecia areata gave lesional scalp punch biopsies and peripheral blood. The genes are TRBV10-3 and TRBJ1-2; D gene ambiguous. This specimen consisted of skin, obtained at week 0. The source is a human donor with alopecia areata. The CDR3: CAIGRDNRNYGYTF. In DNA, the CDR3 is TGTGCCATCGGTCGTGATAACCGTAACTATGGCTACACCTTC.